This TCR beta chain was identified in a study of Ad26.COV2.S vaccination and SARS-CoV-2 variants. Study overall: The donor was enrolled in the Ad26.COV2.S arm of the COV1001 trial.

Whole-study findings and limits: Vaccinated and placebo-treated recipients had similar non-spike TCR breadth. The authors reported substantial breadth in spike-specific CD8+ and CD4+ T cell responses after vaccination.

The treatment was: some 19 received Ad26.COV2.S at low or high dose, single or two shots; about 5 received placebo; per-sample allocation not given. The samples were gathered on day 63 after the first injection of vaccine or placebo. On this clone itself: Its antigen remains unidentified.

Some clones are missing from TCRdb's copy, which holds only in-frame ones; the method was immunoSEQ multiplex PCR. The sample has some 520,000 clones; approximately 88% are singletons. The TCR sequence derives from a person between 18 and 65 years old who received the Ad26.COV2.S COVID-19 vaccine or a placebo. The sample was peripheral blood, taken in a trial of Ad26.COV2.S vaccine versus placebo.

CDR3 loop: CSVEIPPRYEQYF. Written as DNA, the CDR3 is TGCAGCGTTGAAATTCCCCCGAGGTACGAGCAGTACTTC. The chain couples TRBV29-1 to TRBJ2-7; D not certain. Germline V CDR1 and CDR2: SQVTM, ANQGSEA. V lost 2 bases and J 4 bases, leaving 12 bases between the germline ends. The CDR3 length is 13 residues.